This T cell receptor (beta chain) was identified during a study of blood T cells in healthy people across ages (dated by TCRdb to the mid-2010s). Broadly, across the study: In model experiments, roughly one uniquely barcoded TCR beta cDNA molecule per two T cells was captured by template switching. Age-related changes in TCR beta repertoire diversity were measured in the study by deep sequencing normalized with unique cDNA molecular identifiers. Donors were grouped into four age groups: young (average 16 years), middle-aged (around 39), aged (about 60) and long-lived (over 80). To avoid experimental bias, donors of different ages were randomly spread across the sequencing lanes. Two additional independent replicas of 1 million unique cDNA reads from the same blood draw were analyzed for two donors (one aged 18 to 29 and one aged 80 or older).

On this clonotype: Its antigen remains unidentified. No clone much larger than this one lies a single base away; base qualities are absent.

General conclusions and limits of the study: Estimates of total diversity from one million sequenced T cells were regarded as lower bounds and underestimates. Observed TCR beta diversity per million T cells fell roughly linearly with age, and a significant reduction was already apparent by age roughly 40. The long-lived group showed more naive CD4+ T cells, fewer expanded clones and increased TCR diversity than the aged group, suggesting age selection. Bulk unsorted PBMC profiling prevented conclusive comparison of naive and antigen-experienced compartments. Because the CMV infection status of the donors was unknown, age-related changes in expanded clonotypes may potentially have been confounded. There was a strong correlation between observed TCR beta diversity and the percentage of naive T cells measured by flow cytometry.

The library came from 5' RACE. The reads were generated on an Illumina HiSeq 2500. A second PCR of 7 to 11 cycles was performed with a sample-barcoded 5' primer and a J-beta primer mix. A unique molecular identifier was introduced onto each TCR beta cDNA molecule by a template-switch 5' adaptor carrying 12 random nucleotides. Each sample yielded at least 3 million CDR3-containing paired-end reads. The Mint cDNA synthesis kit, primed by a TRBC-specific oligonucleotide, was used to synthesize first-strand cDNA from all RNA. After uracil-DNA glycosylase treatment, a first 18-cycle PCR used universal primers M1SS and BC2_uni_R on all cDNA. Under the source paper's analysis protocol: For normalization, 1 million high-quality reads, each with a distinct molecular identifier, were randomly selected from each sample. Reads sharing molecular identifiers were discarded rather than binned into consensus sequences. MiTCR, set to a Q25 quality threshold and the strictest error-elimination algorithm, was used for CDR3 identification, clonotype clustering and error correction. Lower-bound total TCR beta diversity was estimated with a nonparametric unseen species model using Euler transformation. The public reads were quality trimmed at Q25 with fastp and then assembled into clones with MiXCR by TCRdb, keeping productive beta chains. A single entry per CDR3 protein holds the most common genes and DNA from its merged rows. The V and J calls come from TCRdb's annotation, not from the publication. Across this sample there are 1 million or so distinct CDR3 sequences, with 35% to 55% seen only once. The ten largest clonotypes hold about 19% of the sample.

Donors were 30 to 45 systemically healthy Caucasian individuals from Russia aged 6 to 90 years. Around 10 milliliters of peripheral blood were collected from each donor into EDTA-treated Vacutainer tubes. Ficoll-Paque density-gradient centrifugation was used to isolate PBMCs, with at least 7 million per sample. Trizol reagent was used to extract total RNA from the PBMCs, yielding at least 5 micrograms per sample. For every donor, an aliquot of PBMCs went through flow cytometry to measure the percentages of naive CD45RAhigh/CD27high T cells. In the germline V gene (reference sequence), CDR1 corresponds to SEHNR and CDR2 to FQNEAQ. The germline ends are 16 bases apart after V is trimmed by 10 bases and J by 1 base. The cysteine opens and the phenylalanine closes a CDR3 of 14 amino acids. Only the CDR3 region is kept as DNA, spanning 42 bases read in frame from base 1.

The chain joins TRBV7-9 to TRBJ1-1; the D gene cannot be named for sure. Sequences were obtained from blood. The clonotype comes from a woman in her sixties or seventies in good health. The CDR3 protein sequence reads: CATKPPGQNTEAFF. The DNA reads TGTGCCACAAAACCCCCGGGCCAGAACACTGAAGCTTTCTTT.